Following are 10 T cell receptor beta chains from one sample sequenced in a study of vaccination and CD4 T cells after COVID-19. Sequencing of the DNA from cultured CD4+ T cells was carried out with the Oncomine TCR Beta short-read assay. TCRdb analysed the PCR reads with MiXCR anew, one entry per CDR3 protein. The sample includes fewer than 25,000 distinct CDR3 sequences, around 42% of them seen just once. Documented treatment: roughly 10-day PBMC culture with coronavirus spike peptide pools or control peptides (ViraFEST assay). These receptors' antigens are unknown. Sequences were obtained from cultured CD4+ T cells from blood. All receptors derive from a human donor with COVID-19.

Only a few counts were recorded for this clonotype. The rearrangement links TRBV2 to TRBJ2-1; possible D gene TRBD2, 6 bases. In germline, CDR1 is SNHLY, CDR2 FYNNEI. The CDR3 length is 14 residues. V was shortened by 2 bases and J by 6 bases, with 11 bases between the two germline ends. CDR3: CASSEHLAANEQFF. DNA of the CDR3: TGTGCCAGCAGTGAACACTTAGCGGCCAATGAGCAGTTCTTC.

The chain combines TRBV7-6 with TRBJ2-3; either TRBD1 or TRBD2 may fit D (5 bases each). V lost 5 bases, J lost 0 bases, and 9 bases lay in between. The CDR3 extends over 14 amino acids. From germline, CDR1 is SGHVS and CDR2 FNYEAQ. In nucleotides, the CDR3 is TGTGCCAGCAGCCCGGGACGAAGCACAGATACGCAGTATTTT. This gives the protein CASSPGRSTDTQYF. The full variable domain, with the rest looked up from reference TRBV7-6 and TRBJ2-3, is GAGVSQSPRYKVTKRGQDVALRCDPISGHVSLYWYRQALGQGPEFLTYFNYEAQQDKSGLPNDRFSAERPEGSISTLTIQRTEQRDSAMYRCASSPGRSTDTQYFGPGTRLTVL.

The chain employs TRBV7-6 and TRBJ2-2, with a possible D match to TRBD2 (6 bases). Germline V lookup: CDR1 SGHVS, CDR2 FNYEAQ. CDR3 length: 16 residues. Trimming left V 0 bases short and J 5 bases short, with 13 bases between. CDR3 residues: CASSLAILEGTGELFF. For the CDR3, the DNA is TGTGCCAGCAGCTTAGCGATTCTGGAGGGAACCGGGGAGCTGTTTTTT.

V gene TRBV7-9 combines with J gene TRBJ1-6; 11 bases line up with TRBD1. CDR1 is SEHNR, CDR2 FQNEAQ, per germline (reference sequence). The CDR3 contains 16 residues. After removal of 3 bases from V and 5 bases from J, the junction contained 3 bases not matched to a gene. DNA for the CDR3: TGTGCCAGCAGCTTGGGACAGGGGGGCCATAATTCACCCCTCCACTTT. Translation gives CASSLGQGGHNSPLHF.

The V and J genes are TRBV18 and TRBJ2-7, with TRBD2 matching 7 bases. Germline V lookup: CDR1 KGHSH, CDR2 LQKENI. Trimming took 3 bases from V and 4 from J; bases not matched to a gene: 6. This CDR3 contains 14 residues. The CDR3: CASSPVPGLYEQYF. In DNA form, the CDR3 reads TGTGCCAGCTCACCTGTCCCGGGACTATACGAGCAGTACTTC.

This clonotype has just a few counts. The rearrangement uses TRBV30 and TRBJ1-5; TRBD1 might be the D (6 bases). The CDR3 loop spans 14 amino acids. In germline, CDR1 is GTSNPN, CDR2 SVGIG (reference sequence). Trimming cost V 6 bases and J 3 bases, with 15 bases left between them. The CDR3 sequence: CACTTGKTNQPQHF. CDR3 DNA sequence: TGTGCCTGCACCACAGGGAAGACCAATCAGCCCCAGCATTTT.

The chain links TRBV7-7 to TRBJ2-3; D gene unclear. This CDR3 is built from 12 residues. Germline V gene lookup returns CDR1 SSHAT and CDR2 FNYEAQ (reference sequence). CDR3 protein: CATGPVTDTQYF. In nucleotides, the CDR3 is TGTGCTACCGGTCCGGTCACAGATACGCAGTATTTT.

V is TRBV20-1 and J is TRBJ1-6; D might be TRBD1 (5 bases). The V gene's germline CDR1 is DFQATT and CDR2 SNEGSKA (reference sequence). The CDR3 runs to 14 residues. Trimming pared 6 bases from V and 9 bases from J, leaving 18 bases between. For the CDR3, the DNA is TGCAGTGCCGAACCAACGGGGGTTTTTTCACCCCTCCACTTT. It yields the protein CSAEPTGVFSPLHF.

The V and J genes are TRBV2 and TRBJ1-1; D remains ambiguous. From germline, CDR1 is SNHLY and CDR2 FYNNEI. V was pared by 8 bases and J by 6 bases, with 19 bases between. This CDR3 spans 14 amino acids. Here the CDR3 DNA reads TGTGCCAGCGGGGAAAGTGACCGCAACTCTGAAGCTTTCTTT. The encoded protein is CASGESDRNSEAFF. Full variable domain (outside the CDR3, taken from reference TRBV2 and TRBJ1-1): EPEVTQTPSHQVTQMGQEVILRCVPISNHLYFYWYRQILGQKVEFLVSFYNNEISEKSEIFDDQFSVERPDGSNFTLKIRSTKLEDSAMYFCASGESDRNSEAFFGQGTRLTVV.

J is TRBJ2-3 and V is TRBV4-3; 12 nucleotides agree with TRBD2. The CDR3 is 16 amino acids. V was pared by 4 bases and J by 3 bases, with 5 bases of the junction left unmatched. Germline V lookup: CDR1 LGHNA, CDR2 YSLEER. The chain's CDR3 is CASSPRTSGVTDTQYF. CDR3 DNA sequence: TGCGCCAGCAGCCCTCGGACTAGCGGGGTTACAGATACGCAGTATTTT.